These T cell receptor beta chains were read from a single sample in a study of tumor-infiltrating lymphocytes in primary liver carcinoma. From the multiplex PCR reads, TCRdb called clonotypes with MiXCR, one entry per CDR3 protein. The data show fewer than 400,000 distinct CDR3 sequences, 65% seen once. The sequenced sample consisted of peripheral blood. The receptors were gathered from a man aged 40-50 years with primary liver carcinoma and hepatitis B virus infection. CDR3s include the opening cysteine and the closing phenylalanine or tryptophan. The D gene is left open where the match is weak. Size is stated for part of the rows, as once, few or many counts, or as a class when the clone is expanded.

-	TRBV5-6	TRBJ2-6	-	CASSPVGSGANVLTF	TGTGCCAGCAGCCCAGTAGGGTCTGGGGCCAACGTCCTGACTTTC
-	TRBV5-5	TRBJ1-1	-	CASDRTQNTEAFF	TGTGCCAGCGATAGGACCCAAAACACTGAAGCTTTCTTT
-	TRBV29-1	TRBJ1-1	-	CSAQSQKNTGAFF	TGCAGCGCTCAGAGCCAGAAGAACACTGGAGCCTTCTTT
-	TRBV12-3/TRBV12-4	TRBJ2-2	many	CASSLSRDGELFF	TGTGCCAGCAGTTTATCCCGCGATGGGGAGCTGTTTTTT
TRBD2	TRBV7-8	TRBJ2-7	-	CASSFGRSGSYEQYF	TGTGCCAGCAGCTTCGGGAGAAGCGGGAGCTACGAGCAGTACTTC
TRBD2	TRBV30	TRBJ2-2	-	CAWDGTSGKKTGELFF	TGTGCCTGGGATGGGACTAGCGGGAAGAAGACCGGGGAGCTGTTTTTT
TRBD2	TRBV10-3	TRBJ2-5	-	CATLPGLVQKTQYF	TGTGCCACTTTACCGGGACTAGTGCAGAAGACCCAGTACTTC
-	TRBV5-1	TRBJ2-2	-	CASGLKGSTNTGELFF	TGCGCCAGCGGACTTAAGGGCTCAACGAACACCGGGGAGCTGTTTTTT
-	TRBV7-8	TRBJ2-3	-	CASSLADRTRVTDTQYF	TGTGCCAGCAGCTTAGCCGACAGGACTAGGGTTACAGATACGCAGTATTTT
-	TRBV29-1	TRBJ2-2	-	CSALGPGPTGELFF	TGCAGTGCCCTCGGTCCGGGACCCACCGGGGAGCTGTTTTTT
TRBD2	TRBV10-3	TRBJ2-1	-	CAISPGLAGNYNEQFF	TGTGCCATCAGCCCGGGACTAGCGGGGAACTACAATGAGCAGTTCTTC
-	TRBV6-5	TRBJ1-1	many	CASSYGVGDTEAFF	TGTGCCAGCAGTTACGGGGTAGGGGACACTGAAGCTTTCTTT
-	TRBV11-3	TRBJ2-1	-	CASSGGTLRPEQLF	TGTGCCAGCAGCGGGGGTACCCTACGGCCTGAGCAGCTCTTC
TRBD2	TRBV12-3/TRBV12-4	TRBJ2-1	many	CASSFASGGSYNEQFF	TGTGCCAGCAGCTTTGCTAGCGGCGGCTCCTACAATGAGCAGTTCTTC